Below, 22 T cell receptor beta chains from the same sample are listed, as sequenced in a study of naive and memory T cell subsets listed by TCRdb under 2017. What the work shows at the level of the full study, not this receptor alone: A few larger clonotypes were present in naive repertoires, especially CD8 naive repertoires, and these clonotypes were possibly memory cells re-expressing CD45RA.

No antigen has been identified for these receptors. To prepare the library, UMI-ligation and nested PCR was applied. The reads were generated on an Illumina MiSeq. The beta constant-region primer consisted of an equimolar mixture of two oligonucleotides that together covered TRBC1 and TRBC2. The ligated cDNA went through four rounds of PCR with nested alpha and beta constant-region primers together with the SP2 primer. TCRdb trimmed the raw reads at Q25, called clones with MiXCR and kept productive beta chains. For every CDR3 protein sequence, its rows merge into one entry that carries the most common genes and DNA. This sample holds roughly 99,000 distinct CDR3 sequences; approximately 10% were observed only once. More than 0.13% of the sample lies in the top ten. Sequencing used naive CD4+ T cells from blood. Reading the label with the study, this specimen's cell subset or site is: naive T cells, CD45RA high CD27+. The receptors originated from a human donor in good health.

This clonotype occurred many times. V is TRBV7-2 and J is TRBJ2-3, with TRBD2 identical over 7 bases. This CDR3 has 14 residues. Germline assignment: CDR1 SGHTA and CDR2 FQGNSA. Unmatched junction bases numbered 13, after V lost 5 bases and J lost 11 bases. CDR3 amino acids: CASSASGAGVGQYF. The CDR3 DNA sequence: TGTGCCAGCAGCGCCTCCGGGGCGGGAGTGGGGCAGTATTTT.

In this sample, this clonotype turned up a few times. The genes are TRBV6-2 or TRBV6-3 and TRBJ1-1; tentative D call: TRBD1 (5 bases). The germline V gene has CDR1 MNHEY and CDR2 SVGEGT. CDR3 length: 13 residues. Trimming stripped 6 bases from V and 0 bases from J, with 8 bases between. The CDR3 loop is CASRGTLNTEAFF. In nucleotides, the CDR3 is TGTGCCAGCAGAGGGACCTTGAACACTGAAGCTTTCTTT.

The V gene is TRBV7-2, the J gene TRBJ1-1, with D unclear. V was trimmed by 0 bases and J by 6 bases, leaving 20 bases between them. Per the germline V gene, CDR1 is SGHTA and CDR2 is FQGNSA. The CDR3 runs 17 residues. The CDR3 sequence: CASSLAITGRPLAEAFF. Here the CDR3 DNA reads TGTGCCAGCAGCTTAGCTATTACGGGCAGGCCCCTGGCTGAAGCTTTCTTT.

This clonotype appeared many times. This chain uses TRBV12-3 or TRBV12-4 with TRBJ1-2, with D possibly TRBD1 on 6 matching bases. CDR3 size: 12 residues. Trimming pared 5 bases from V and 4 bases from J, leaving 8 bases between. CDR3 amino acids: CASSQGLYGYTF. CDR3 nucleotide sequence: TGTGCCAGCAGTCAGGGGCTCTATGGCTACACCTTC.

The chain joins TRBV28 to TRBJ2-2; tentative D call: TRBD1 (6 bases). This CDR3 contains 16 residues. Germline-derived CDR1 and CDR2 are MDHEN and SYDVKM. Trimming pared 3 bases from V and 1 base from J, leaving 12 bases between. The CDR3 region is CASSFVGAVNTGELFF. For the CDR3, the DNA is TGTGCCAGCAGTTTTGTGGGGGCCGTGAACACCGGGGAGCTGTTTTTT. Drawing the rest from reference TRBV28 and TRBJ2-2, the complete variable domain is DVKVTQSSRYLVKRTGEKVFLECVQDMDHENMFWYRQDPGLGLRLIYFSYDVKMKEKGDIPEGYSVSREKKERFSLILESASTNQTSMYLCASSFVGAVNTGELFFGEGSRLTVL.

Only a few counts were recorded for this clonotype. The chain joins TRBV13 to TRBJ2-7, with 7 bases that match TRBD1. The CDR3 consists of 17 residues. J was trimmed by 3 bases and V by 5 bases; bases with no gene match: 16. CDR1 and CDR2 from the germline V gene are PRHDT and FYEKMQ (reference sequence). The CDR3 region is CASSRPPRQGNNYEQYF. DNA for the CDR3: TGTGCCAGCAGCCGCCCCCCTAGACAGGGAAACAACTACGAGCAGTACTTC.

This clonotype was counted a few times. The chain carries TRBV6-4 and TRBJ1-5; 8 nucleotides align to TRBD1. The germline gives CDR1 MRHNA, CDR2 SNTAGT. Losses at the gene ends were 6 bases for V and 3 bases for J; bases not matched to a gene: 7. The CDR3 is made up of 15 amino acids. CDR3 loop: CASRSAGGVNQPQHF. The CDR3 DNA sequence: TGTGCCAGCAGATCCGCAGGGGGCGTCAATCAGCCCCAGCATTTT.

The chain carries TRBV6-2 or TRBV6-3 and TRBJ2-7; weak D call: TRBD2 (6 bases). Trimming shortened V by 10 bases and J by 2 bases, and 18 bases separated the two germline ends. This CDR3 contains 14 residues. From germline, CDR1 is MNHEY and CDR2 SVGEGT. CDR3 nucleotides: TGTGCCACTCACCCCCCCGGGACTCCCTACGAGCAGTACTTC. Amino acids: CATHPPGTPYEQYF.

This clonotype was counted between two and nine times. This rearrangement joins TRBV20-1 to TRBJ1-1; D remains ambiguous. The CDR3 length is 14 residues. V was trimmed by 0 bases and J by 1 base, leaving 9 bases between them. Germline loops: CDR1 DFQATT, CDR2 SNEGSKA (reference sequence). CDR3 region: CSARDRSRNTEAFF. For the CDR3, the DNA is TGCAGTGCTAGAGACCGTTCTCGGAACACTGAAGCTTTCTTT.

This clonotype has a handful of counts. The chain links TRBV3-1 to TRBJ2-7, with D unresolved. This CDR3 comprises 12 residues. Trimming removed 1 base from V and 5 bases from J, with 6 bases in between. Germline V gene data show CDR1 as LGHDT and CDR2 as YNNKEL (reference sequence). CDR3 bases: TGTGCCAGCAGCCAAGCCCATGACGAGCAGTACTTC. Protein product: CASSQAHDEQYF.

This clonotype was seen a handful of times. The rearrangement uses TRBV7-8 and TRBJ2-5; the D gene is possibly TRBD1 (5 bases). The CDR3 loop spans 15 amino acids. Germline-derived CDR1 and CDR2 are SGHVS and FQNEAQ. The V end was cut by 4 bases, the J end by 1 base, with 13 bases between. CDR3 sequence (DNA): TGTGCCAGCAGCTCGTTGACAGCTTTCCAAGAGACCCAGTACTTC. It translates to CASSSLTAFQETQYF.

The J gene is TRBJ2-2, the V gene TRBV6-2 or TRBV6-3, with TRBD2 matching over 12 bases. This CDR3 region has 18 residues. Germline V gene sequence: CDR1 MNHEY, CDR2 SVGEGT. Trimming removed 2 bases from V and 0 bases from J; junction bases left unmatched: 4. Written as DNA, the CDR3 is TGTGCCAGCAGTTACCGGCTAGCGGGGGGGACGAACACCGGGGAGCTGTTTTTT. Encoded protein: CASSYRLAGGTNTGELFF.

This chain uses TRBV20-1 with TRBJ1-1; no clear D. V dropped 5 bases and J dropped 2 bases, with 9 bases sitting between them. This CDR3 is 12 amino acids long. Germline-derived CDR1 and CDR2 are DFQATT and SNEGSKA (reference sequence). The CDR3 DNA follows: TGCAGTGCTTCCAAATCCAACACTGAAGCTTTCTTT. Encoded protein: CSASKSNTEAFF.

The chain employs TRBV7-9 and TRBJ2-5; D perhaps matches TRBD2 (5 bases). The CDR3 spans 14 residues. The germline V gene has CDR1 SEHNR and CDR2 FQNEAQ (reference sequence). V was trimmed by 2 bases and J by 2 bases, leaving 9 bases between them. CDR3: CASSLTGEQETQYF. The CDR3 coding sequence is TGTGCCAGCAGCTTAACCGGGGAACAAGAGACCCAGTACTTC.

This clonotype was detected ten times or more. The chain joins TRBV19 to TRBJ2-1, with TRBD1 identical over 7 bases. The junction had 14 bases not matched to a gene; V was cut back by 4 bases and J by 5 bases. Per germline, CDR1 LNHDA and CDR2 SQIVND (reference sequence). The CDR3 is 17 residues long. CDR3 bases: TGTGCCAGTAGTAGGGCCCCGACAGGGAAGGGGAACAATGAGCAGTTCTTC. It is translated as CASSRAPTGKGNNEQFF.

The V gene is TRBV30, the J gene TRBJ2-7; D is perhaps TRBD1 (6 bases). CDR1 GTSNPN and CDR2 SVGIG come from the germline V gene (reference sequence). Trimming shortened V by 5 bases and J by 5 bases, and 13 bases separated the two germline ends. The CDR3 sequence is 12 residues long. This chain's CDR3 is CAWQGIRNEQYF. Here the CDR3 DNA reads TGTGCCTGGCAGGGGATTCGGAACGAGCAGTACTTC.

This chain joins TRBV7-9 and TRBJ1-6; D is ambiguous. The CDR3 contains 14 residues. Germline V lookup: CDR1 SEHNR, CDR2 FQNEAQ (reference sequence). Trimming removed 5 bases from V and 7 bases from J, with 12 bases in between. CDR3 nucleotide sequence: TGTGCCAGCAGCCTAGTAACCAAGAATTCACCCCTCCACTTT. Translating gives CASSLVTKNSPLHF.

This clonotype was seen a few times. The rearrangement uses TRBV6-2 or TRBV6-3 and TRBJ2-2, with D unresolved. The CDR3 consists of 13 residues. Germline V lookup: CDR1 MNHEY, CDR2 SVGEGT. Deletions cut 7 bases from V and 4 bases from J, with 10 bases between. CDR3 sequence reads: CASNPGLTGELFF. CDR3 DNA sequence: TGTGCCAGCAACCCCGGTCTCACCGGGGAGCTGTTTTTT.

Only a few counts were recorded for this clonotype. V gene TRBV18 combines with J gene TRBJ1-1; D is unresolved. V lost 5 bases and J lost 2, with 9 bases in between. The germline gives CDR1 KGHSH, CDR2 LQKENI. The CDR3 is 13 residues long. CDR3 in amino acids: CASSYGENTEAFF. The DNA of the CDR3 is TGTGCCAGCTCATATGGGGAAAACACTGAAGCTTTCTTT.

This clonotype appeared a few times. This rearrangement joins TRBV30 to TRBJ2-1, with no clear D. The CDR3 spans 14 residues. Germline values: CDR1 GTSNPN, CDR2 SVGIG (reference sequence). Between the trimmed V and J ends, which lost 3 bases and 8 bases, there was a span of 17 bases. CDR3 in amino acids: CAWSVTGISYEQFF. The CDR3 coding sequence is TGTGCCTGGAGCGTAACCGGTATATCTTATGAGCAGTTCTTC.

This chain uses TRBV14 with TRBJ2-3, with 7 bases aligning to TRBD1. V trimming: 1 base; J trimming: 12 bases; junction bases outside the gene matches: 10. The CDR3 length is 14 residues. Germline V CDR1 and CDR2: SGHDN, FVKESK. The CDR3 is CASSQVSSGTEQYF. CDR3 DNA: TGTGCCAGCAGCCAAGTTTCCTCCGGGACAGAACAGTATTTT.

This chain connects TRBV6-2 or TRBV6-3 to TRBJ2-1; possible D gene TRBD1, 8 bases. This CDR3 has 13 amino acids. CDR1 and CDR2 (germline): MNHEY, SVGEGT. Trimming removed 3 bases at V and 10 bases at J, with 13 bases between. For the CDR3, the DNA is TGTGCCAGCAGTTATAACAGGGGGGGGGAGCAGTTCTTC. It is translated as CASSYNRGGEQFF.